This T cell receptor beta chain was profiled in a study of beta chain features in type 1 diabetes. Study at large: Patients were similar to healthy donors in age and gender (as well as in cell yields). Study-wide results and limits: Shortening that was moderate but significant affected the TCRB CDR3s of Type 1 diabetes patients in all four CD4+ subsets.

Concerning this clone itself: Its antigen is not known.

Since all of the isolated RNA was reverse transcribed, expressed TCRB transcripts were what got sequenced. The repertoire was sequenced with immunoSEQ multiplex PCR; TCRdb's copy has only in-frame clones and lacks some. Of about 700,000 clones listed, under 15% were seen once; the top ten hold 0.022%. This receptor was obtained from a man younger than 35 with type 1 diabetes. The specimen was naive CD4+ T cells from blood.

CDR3 sequence reads: CASSYGEGSTEAFF. As DNA, the CDR3 is TGCGCCAGCAGCTACGGGGAGGGTAGCACTGAAGCTTTCTTT. V usage is TRBV5-1 and J usage is TRBJ1-1; D is unclear. This CDR3 spans 14 amino acids. V lost 3 bases and J lost 4, with 13 bases in between. The germline V gene has CDR1 SGHRS and CDR2 YFSETQ.